This T cell receptor (delta chain) was recovered during a study of Vδ1+ human thymocytes. Study findings and constraints: Many TRG clonotypes were shared between donors; TRD repertoires were essentially private. Bulk repertoire data may be misinterpreted because of unexpected Vdelta2 sequences. In the thymus, TRG and TRD repertoires looked highly polyclonal with Gaussian CDR3 lengths.

The template was reverse-transcribed extracted RNA. The CDR3 regions were amplified by multiplex PCR from V-gene primers to a constant-region primer. TCRdb called clones anew from the multiplex PCR reads with CATT. The sample carries some 25,000 delta-chain clones, more than 6% recorded once. As for this clone: Its matching antigen is unknown.

The sorted cells were CD3+ Vdelta1+ Vdelta2- thymocytes from alphabeta-depleted thymus. The CDR3 totals 22 residues. The V gene lost 4 bases and the J gene lost 0 bases, with 33 bases spanning the gap. Per germline, CDR1 TSWWSYY and CDR2 QGS. The gene calls are TRDV1 and TRDJ1; D is possibly TRDD3 (6 bases). The clonotype was recovered from a girl in the first two years of life who had congenital heart surgery. Sequencing used Vdelta1+ gamma-delta thymocytes from the thymus. Subset indicated: FACS-sorted CD3+ TCRalphabeta- TCRVdelta1+ TCRVdelta2- thymocytes. For the CDR3, the DNA is TGTGCTCTTGGGGGTGGGAGCGCATTTGGACTGGGAACCGTCTGGTACACCGATAAACTCATCTTT. It translates to CALGGGSAFGLGTVWYTDKLIF.